This section outlines one TCR beta chain sequence together with its context. The entry originates in a study of human T cells and chemical hapten exposure. Study-level background: A 2 cm by 2 cm inner upper arm patch received 2% DPC for sensitization.

Time point in this sample: patch test 1, 2 weeks after DPC sensitization. Treatment denoted: therapeutic diphenylcyclopropenone sensitization with weekly scalp DPC. TCRdb redid the calling of the RACE reads with MiXCR, one entry per CDR3 protein. The table has 150,000 to 200,000 distinct CDR3 sequences, approximately 20% seen once. The CDR3 covers 19 residues. The trim removed 3 bases at V and 0 bases at J, leaving 11 bases unmatched. The germline V gene encodes CDR1 ENHRY and CDR2 SYGVKD. The TCR originated in a woman aged 45-65 years with alopecia areata. Some clones in this sample may be carry-over from other donors' samples. The genes are TRBV10-3 and TRBJ2-5, with 12 nucleotides matching TRBD2. The specimen comprised whole blood, sampled in connection with sensitization to the hapten diphenylcyclopropenone (DPC). This CDR3 is CAISEYLGLAGWDQETQYF. The CDR3 region has the DNA TGTGCCATCAGTGAATACCTTGGACTAGCGGGGTGGGACCAAGAGACCCAGTACTTC.